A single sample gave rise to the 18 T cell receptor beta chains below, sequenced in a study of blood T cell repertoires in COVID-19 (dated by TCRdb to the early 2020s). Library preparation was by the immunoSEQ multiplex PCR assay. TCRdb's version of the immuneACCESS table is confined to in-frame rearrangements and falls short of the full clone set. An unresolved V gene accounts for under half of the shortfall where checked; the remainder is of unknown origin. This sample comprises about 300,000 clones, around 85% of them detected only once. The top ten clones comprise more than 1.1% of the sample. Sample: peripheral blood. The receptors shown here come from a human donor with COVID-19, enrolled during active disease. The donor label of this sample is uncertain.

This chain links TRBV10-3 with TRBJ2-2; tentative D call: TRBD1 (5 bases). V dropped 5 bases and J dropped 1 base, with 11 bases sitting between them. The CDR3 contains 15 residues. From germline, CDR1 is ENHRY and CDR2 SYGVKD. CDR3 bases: TGTGCCATCAGTACAGGTGCGCGGAACACCGGGGAGCTGTTTTTT. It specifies CAISTGARNTGELFF.

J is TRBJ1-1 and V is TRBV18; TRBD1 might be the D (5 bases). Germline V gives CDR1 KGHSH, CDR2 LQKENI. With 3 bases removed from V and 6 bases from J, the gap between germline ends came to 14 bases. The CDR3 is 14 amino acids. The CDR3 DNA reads TGTGCCAGCTCACCTACCAAGGGGCCATCTGAAGCTTTCTTT. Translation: CASSPTKGPSEAFF.

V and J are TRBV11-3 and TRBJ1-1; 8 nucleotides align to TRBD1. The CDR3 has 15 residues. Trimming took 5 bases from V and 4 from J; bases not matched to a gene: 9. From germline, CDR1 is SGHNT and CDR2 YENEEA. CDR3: CASSKRTGLSTEAFF. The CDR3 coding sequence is TGTGCCAGCAGCAAACGGACAGGGCTGAGCACTGAAGCTTTCTTT.

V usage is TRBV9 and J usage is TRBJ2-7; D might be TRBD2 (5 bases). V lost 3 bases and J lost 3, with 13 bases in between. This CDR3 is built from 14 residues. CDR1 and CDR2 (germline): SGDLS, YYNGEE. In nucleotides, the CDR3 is TGTGCCAGCAGCGCAAGGACTTCCGACTACGAGCAGTACTTC. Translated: CASSARTSDYEQYF.

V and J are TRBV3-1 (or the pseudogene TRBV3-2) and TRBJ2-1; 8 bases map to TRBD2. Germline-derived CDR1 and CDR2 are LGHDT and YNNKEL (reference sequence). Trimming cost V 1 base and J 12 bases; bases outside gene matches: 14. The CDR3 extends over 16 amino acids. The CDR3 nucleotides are TGTGCCAGCAGCCAAGGAAACAGCGGGGGTTCCCGGGCGCAGTTCTTC. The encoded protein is CASSQGNSGGSRAQFF.

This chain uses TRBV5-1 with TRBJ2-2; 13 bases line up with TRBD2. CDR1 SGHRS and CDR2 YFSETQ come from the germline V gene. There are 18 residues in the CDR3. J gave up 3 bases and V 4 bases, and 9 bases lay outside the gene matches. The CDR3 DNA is TGCGCCAGCAGCCCTTTACTGGGGACTAGCGGGGACACCGGGGAGCTGTTTTTT. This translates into CASSPLLGTSGDTGELFF.

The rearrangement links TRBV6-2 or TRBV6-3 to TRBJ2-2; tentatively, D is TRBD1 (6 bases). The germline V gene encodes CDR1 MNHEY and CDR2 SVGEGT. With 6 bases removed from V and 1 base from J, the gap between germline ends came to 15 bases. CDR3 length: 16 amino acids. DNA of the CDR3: TGTGCCAGCAGCACCGCCCCGGACAGGAACACCGGGGAGCTGTTTTTT. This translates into CASSTAPDRNTGELFF.

CDR3 sequence: CASSLVSGGETLGYEQYF. In DNA form, the CDR3 reads TGCGCCAGCAGCTTGGTTTCAGGGGGCGAGACTTTGGGCTACGAGCAGTACTTC. The V and J genes are TRBV5-1 and TRBJ2-7; 8 nucleotides align to TRBD1. The CDR3 extends over 18 amino acids. V was pared by 0 bases and J by 3 bases, with 14 bases of the junction left unmatched. CDR1 and CDR2 from the germline V gene are SGHRS and YFSETQ.

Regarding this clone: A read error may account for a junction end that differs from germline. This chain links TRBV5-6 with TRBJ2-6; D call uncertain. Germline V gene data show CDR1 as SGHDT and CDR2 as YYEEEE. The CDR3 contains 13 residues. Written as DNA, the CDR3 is TGTGCCAGCAGTCTCCCTGGGCCCAACGTCCTGACTTTC. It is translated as CASSLPGPNVLTF. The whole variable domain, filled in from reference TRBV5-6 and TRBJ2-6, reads DAGVTQSPTHLIKTRGQQVTLRCSPKSGHDTVSWYQQALGQGPQFIFQYYEEEERQRGNFPDRFSGHQFPNYSSELNVNALLLGDSALYLCASSLPGPNVLTFGAGSRLTVL.

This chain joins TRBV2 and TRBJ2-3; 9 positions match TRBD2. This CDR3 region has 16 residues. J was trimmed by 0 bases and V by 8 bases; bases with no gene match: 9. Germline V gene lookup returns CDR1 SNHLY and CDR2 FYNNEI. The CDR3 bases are TGTGCCAGCGAAATGCTAGCGGGAACTAGCACAGATACGCAGTATTTT. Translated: CASEMLAGTSTDTQYF.

Here the CDR3 reads CASSPLAGGSGELFF. As DNA, the CDR3 is TGTGCCAGTAGCCCTCTGGCGGGAGGTTCCGGGGAGCTGTTTTTT. The chain is built from TRBV19 and TRBJ2-2, with 8 positions matching TRBD2. The CDR3 runs to 15 residues. Germline V gives CDR1 LNHDA, CDR2 SQIVND (reference sequence). With V trimmed by 6 bases and J by 6 bases, 9 bases remained unmatched.

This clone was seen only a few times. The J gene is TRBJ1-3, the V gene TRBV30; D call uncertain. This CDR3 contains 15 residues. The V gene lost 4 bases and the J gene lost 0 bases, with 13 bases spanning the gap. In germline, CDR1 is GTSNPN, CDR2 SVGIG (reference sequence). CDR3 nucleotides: TGTGCCTGGAAGGAGGGCCCCTACTCTGGAAACACCATATATTTT. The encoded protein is CAWKEGPYSGNTIYF.

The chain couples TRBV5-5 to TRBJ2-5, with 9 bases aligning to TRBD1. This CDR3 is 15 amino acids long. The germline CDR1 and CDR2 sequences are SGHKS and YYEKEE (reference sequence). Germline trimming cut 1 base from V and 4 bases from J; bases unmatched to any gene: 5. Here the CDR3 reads CASSLTGTGRETQYF. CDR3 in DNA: TGTGCCAGCAGCTTGACCGGGACAGGGAGAGAGACCCAGTACTTC.

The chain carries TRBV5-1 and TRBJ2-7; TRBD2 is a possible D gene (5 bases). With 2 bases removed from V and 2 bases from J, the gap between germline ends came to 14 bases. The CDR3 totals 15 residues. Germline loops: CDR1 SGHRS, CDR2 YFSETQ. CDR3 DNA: TGCGCCAGCAGCTTAGGACTTGTTCGGCCCTACGAGCAGTACTTC. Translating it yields CASSLGLVRPYEQYF.

This CDR3 is CAWSVVGHYNSPLHF. In DNA, the CDR3 is TGTGCCTGGAGTGTAGTGGGACATTATAATTCACCCCTCCACTTT. V and J are TRBV30 and TRBJ1-6; TRBD1 is a possible D gene (6 bases). Trimming pared 0 bases from V and 4 bases from J, leaving 10 bases between. The germline gives CDR1 GTSNPN, CDR2 SVGIG (reference sequence). There are 15 residues in the CDR3.

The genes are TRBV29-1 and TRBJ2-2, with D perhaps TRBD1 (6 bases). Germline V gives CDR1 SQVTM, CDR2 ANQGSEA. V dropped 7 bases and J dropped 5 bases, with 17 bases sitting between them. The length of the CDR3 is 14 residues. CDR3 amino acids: CSATGQYGTGELFF. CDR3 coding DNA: TGCAGCGCCACAGGACAGTATGGAACCGGGGAGCTGTTTTTT.

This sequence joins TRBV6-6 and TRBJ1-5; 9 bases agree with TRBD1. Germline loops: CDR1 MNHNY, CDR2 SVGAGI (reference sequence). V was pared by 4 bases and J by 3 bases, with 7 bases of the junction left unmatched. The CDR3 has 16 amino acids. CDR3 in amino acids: CASSSGTGRDNQPQHF. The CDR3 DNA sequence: TGTGCCAGCAGTTCCGGGACAGGGAGGGACAATCAGCCCCAGCATTTT.

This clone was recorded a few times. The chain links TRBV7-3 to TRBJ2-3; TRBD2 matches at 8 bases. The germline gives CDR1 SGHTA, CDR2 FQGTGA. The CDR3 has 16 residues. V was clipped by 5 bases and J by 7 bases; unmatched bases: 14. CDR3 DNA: TGTGCCAGCAGCCCCGCCCGGGAGGGAGGAGGCAATACGCAGTATTTT. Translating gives CASSPAREGGGNTQYF.